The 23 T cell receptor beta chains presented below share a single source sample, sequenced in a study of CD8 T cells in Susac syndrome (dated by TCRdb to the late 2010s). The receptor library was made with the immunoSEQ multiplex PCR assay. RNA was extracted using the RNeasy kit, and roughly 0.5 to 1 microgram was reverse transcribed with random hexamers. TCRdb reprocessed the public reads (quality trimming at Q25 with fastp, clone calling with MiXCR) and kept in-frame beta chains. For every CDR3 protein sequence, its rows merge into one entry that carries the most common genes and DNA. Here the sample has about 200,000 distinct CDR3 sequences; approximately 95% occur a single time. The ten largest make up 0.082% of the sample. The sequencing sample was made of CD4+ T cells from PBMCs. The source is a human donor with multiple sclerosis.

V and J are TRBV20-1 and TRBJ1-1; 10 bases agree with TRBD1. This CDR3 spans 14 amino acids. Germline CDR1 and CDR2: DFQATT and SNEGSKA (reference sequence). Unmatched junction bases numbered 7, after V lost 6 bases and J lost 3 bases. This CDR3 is CSADRQGADTEAFF. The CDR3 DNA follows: TGCAGTGCCGACCGACAGGGGGCGGACACTGAAGCTTTCTTT.

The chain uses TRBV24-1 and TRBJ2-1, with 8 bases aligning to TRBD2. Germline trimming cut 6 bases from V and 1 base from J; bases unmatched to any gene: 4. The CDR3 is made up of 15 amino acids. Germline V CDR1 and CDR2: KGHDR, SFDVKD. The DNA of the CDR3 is TGTGCCACCAGTTTAAGCGGGGGATCCTACAATGAGCAGTTCTTC. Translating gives CATSLSGGSYNEQFF.

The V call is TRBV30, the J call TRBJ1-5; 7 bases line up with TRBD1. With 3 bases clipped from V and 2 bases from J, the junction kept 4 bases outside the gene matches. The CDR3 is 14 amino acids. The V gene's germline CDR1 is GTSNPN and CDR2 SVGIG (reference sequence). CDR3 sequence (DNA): TGTGCCTGGAGCCGCGACAGGGGCAATCAGCCCCAGCATTTT. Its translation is CAWSRDRGNQPQHF.

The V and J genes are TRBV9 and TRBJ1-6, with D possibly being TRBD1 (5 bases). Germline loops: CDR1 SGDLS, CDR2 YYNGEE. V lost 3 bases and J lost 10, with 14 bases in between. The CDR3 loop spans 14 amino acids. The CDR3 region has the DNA TGTGCCAGCAGCGAACACGACAGAAGGTCACCCCTCCACTTT. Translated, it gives CASSEHDRRSPLHF.

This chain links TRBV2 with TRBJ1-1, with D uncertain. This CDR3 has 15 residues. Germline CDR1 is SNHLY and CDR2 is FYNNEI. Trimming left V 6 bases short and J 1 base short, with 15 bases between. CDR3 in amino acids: CASRGAPIANTEAFF. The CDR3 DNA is TGTGCCAGCAGAGGCGCACCGATTGCGAACACTGAAGCTTTCTTT.

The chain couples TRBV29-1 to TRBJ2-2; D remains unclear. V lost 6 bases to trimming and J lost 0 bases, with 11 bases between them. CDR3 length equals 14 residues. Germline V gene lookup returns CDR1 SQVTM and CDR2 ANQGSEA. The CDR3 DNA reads TGCAGCGTGAGTGGACGGGCGAACACCGGGGAGCTGTTTTTT. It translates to CSVSGRANTGELFF.

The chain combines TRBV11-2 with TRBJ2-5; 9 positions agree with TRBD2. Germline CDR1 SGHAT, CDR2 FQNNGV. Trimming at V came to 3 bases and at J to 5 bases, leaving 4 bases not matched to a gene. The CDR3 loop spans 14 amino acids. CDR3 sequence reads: CASSFAGGMETQYF. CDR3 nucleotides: TGTGCCAGCAGCTTTGCGGGGGGGATGGAGACCCAGTACTTC.

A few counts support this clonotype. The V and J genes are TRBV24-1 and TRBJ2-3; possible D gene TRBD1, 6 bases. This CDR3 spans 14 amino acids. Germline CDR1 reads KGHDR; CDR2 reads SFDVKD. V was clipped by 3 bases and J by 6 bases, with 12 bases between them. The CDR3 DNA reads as TGTGCCACCAGTGATCCGGGGACATCGGATACGCAGTATTTT. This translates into CATSDPGTSDTQYF.

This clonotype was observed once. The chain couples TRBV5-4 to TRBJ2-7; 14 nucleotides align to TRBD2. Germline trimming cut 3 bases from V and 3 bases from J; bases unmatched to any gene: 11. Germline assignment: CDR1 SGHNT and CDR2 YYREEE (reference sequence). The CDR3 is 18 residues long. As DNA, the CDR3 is TGTGCCAGCAGCTCATCGCGGACTAGCGGGGGGTACTTCTACGAGCAGTACTTC. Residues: CASSSSRTSGGYFYEQYF.

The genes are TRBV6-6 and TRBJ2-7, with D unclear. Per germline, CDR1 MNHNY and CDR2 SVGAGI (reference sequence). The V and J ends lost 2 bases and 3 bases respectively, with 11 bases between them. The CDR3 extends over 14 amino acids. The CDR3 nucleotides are TGTGCCAGCAGTTACATGGGAAGGGACTACGAGCAGTACGTC. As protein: CASSYMGRDYEQYV.

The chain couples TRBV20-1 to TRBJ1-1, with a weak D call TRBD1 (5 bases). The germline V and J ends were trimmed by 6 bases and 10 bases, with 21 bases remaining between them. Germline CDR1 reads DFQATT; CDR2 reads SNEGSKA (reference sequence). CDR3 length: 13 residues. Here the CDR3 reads CSAPPNPQEGAFF. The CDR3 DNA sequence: TGCAGTGCCCCTCCGAACCCACAGGAAGGAGCTTTCTTT.

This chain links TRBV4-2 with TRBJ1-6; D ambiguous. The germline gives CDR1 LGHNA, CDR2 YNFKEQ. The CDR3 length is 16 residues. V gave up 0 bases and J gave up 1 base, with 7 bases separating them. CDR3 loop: CASSQDPGSYNSPLHF. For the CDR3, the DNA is TGTGCCAGCAGCCAAGATCCGGGATCCTATAATTCACCCCTCCACTTT.

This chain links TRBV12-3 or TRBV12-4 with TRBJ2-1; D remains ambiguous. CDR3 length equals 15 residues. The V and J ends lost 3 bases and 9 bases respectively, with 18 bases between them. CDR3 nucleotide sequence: TGTGCCAGCAGTTTCCCAACCGTCTCGGGCGGTGAGCAGTTCTTC. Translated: CASSFPTVSGGEQFF.

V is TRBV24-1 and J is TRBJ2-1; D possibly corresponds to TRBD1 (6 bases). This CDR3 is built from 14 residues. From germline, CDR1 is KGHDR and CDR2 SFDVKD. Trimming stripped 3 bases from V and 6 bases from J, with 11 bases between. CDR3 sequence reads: CATSDPRGINEQFF. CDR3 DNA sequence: TGTGCCACCAGTGATCCCAGGGGTATCAATGAGCAGTTCTTC.

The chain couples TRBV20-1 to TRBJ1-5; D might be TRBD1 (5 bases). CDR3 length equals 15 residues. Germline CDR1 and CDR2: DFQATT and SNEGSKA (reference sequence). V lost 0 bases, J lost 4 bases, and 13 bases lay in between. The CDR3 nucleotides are TGCAGTGCTAGAGATCATAGGGGTGGTAATCAGCCCCAGCATTTT. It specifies CSARDHRGGNQPQHF.

CDR3 in amino acids: CASSDSRLAAGGDTQYF. The CDR3, as DNA: TGTGCCAGCAGTGACTCGAGACTAGCGGCCGGGGGAGATACGCAGTATTTT. V and J are TRBV6-4 and TRBJ2-3, with 9 bases aligning to TRBD2. Per germline, CDR1 MRHNA and CDR2 SNTAGT. CDR3 size: 17 residues. The J segment lost 5 bases and the V segment lost 0 bases, leaving 9 bases of the junction unmatched.

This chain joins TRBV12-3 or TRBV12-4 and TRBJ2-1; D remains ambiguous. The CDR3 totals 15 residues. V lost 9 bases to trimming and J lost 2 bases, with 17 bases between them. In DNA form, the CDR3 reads TGTGCCAGTACGGCGGTCGCCCTTACCTACAATGAGCAGTTCTTC. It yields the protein CASTAVALTYNEQFF.

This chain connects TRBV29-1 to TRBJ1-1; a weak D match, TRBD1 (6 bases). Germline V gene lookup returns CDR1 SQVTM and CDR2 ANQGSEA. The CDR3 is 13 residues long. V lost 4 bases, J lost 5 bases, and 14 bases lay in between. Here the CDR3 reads CSVGRGFRTEAFF. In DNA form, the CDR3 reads TGCAGCGTTGGAAGGGGGTTCAGGACTGAAGCTTTCTTT.

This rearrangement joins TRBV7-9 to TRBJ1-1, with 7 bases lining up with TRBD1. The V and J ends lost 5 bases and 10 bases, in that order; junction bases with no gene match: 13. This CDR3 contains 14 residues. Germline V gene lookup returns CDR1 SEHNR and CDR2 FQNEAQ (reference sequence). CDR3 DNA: TGTGCCAGCAGCCGACAGGGCGGCCGAGGGGGAGCTTTCTTT. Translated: CASSRQGGRGGAFF.

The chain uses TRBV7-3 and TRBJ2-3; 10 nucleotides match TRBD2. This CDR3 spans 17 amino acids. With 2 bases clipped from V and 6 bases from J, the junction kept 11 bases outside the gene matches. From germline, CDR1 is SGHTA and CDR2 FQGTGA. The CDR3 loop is CASSLGPSGGGSDTQYF. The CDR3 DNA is TGTGCCAGCAGCTTAGGTCCTAGCGGGGGTGGCTCCGATACGCAGTATTTT.

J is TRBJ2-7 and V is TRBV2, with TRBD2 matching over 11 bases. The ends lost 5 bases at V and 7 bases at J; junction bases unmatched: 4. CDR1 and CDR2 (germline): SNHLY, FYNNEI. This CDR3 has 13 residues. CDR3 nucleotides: TGTGCCAGCAGTCTCTGGACTAGCGGGGAGCAGTACTTC. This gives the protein CASSLWTSGEQYF.

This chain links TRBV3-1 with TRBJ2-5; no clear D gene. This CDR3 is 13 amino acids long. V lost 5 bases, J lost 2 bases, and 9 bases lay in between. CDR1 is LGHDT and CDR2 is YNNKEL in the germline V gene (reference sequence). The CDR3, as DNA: TGTGCCAGCAGCTTGACTGATCAAGAGACCCAGTACTTC. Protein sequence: CASSLTDQETQYF.

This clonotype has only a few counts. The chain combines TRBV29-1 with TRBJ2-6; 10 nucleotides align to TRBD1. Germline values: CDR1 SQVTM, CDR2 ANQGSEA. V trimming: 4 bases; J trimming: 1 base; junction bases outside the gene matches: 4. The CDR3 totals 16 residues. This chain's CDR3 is CSVGQGASSGANVLTF. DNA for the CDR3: TGCAGCGTTGGACAGGGGGCCTCGTCTGGGGCCAACGTCCTGACTTTC.